Here is one TCR beta chain with its context. Its antigen is unidentified. Subsets obtained from CD4+ cells comprised CD45RA+ naive and CD45RA-negative memory cells. The data belong to a study of shared clonotypes between healthy human individuals. Study-level findings and limits: Clonotypes that were shared across a handful of donors made up approximately 5% of naive CD4 clonotypes.

Clones were read by immunoSEQ multiplex PCR, and TCRdb kept only the in-frame ones, dropping some. The sample lists about 1.1 million clones, approximately 80% occurring once. Sequencing was done on a sample of memory CD4+ T cells from PBMCs. Sample subset: CD45RA-negative fraction. This sequence originates from a man younger than 30 in good health. Some clones in this sample may be carry-over from other donors' samples.

The DNA of the CDR3 is TGTGCCAGCAGCTTCCAGGACCAAGAGACCCAGTACTTC. It codes for CASSFQDQETQYF. V and J are TRBV5-6 and TRBJ2-5, with D uncertain. CDR1 and CDR2 from the germline V gene are SGHDT and YYEEEE. V dropped 2 bases and J dropped 0 bases, with 5 bases sitting between them. The CDR3 runs to 13 residues.